This record covers a single T cell receptor beta chain. The data derive from a study of blood T cell repertoires in COVID-19. Study overall: Material from acute and convalescent COVID-19 was sourced from the United States, Italy and Spain. The cDNA or gDNA used as material had been derived from T cells, B-cell-depleted T cells, or PBMCs.

Per the original methods: Reference gene primers were amplified, and this amplification served to estimate nucleated cell counts. Assay: immunoSEQ multiplex PCR; the TCRdb copy retains only in-frame clones and omits some. The V and J calls and clone size were taken over from that table, and D and trimming were inferred from the DNA. This sample has 100,000 to 150,000 clones, with 81% found just once. V lost 4 bases to trimming and J lost 2 bases; unmatched junction nucleotides: 3. This CDR3 region has 14 residues. Germline V gene data show CDR1 as PRHDT and CDR2 as FYEKMQ (reference sequence). The specimen sequenced was peripheral blood. The clonotype was recovered from a woman between 50 and 59 years old with acute or convalescent COVID-19. The chain joins TRBV13 to TRBJ2-7; 9 nucleotides line up with TRBD1. Written as DNA, the CDR3 is TGTGCCAGCAGCTCCGGGACAGGGCCCTACGAGCAGTACTTC. This translates into CASSSGTGPYEQYF.